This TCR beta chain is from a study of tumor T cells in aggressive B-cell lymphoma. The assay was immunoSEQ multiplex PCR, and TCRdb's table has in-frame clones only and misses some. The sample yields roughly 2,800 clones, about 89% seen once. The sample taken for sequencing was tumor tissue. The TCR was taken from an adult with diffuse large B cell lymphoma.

The CDR3 region has the DNA TGCGCCAGCAGCCTTTCGGGACAGGGGGTATGGAATGAGCAGTTCTTC. Its translation is CASSLSGQGVWNEQFF. The rearrangement joins TRBV5-1 to TRBJ2-1; TRBD1 agrees at 11 bases. The CDR3 contains 16 residues. The germline V gene has CDR1 SGHRS and CDR2 YFSETQ. V lost 4 bases and J lost 7; bases outside the gene matches: 10.